This is a list of T cell receptor beta chains from one sample in a study of vaccination and CD4 T cells after COVID-19. These TCRs' antigens remain unknown. Each CDR3 protein gets one entry after TCRdb re-called the PCR reads with MiXCR. The repertoire consists of about 20,000 distinct CDR3 sequences, with about 42% occurring once and the leading ten covering 25% to 35%. The sequencing used CD4+ T cells from blood, cultured in vitro, collected before SARS-CoV-2 vaccination. These TCRs come from a human donor who received a COVID-19 vaccine. The CDR3 runs from the conserved cysteine through the conserved F or W. The D gene is left open where the match is weak. Some rows mark clone size as missing; the rest say once, few, many or name a class of expanded clone.

size: .
D: .
J: TRBJ1-2
V: TRBV12-3/TRBV12-4
DNA: TGTGCCAGCAGCCAAGGGGAGTTAAACTCTAACTATGGCTACACCTTC
CDR3: CASSQGELNSNYGYTF

size: .
D: .
J: TRBJ2-1
V: TRBV19
DNA: TGTGCCAGTAGTATGATCCGCTACAATGAGCAGTTCTTC
CDR3: CASSMIRYNEQFF

size: few
D: .
J: TRBJ2-5
V: TRBV7-9
DNA: TGTGCCAGCAGCCGGACGCGACAAGAGACCCAGTACTTC
CDR3: CASSRTRQETQYF

size: few
D: .
J: TRBJ1-2
V: TRBV14
DNA: TGTGCCAGCAGCCAAGAAGGTGCCCGACACGGGGGCTATGGCTACACCTTC
CDR3: CASSQEGARHGGYGYTF

size: .
D: .
J: TRBJ2-2
V: TRBV19
DNA: TGTGCCAGTAGTTCACTAATAACGAACACCGGGGAGCTGTTTTTT
CDR3: CASSSLITNTGELFF

size: few
D: .
J: TRBJ2-3
V: TRBV10-3
DNA: TGTGCCATCAGTGCCGTGTCAGCTGCGCAGTATTTT
CDR3: CAISAVSAAQYF

size: .
D: TRBD2
J: TRBJ2-1
V: TRBV20-1
DNA: TGCAGTGCTAGAGGTCAAAACTACGGACGCCTAGCGGGCCGAAGCTCCTACAATGAGCAGTTCTTC
CDR3: CSARGQNYGRLAGRSSYNEQFF

size: few
D: .
J: TRBJ1-5
V: TRBV6-1
DNA: TGTGCCAGCAGTGCCCTGGCCCCCTTCGTGGGGGGTCAGCCCCAGCATTTT
CDR3: CASSALAPFVGGQPQHF

size: .
D: TRBD1
J: TRBJ2-5
V: TRBV24-1
DNA: TGTGCCACCAGTGATGGGGACAGCACCGTCCAAGAGACCCAGTACTTC
CDR3: CATSDGDSTVQETQYF

size: .
D: TRBD2
J: TRBJ2-1
V: TRBV7-3
DNA: TGTGCCAGCAGCCCCTACCCCGGGACTAGTATCAATGAGCAGTTCTTC
CDR3: CASSPYPGTSINEQFF

size: few
D: .
J: TRBJ1-2
V: TRBV20-1
DNA: TGCAGTGCTAGAGATATCTCAGGCAGGGACTATGGCTACACCTTC
CDR3: CSARDISGRDYGYTF

size: .
D: .
J: TRBJ1-1
V: TRBV5-1
DNA: TGCGCCAGCAGCTTGGCCCAGACTGAAGCTTTCTTT
CDR3: CASSLAQTEAFF

size: .
D: TRBD2
J: TRBJ2-3
V: TRBV12-3/TRBV12-4
DNA: TGTGCCAGCAGTTTAGCCGGACTAGCGGGGTCTGGCACAGATACGCAGTATTTT
CDR3: CASSLAGLAGSGTDTQYF

size: few
D: TRBD1
J: TRBJ1-2
V: TRBV27
DNA: TGTGCCAGCAGGGCGAACAGGGGGGCAATAGGCAGTGGCTACACCTTC
CDR3: CASRANRGAIGSGYTF

size: once
D: .
J: TRBJ2-3
V: TRBV7-3
DNA: TGTGCCAGCAGCTTACTAGGGTCCACAGATACGCAGTATTTT
CDR3: CASSLLGSTDTQYF

size: .
D: TRBD1
J: TRBJ1-6
V: TRBV2
DNA: TGTGCCAGCAGTGGACAGGGGAGCTCCTATAATTCACCCCTCCACTTT
CDR3: CASSGQGSSYNSPLHF

size: .
D: TRBD1
J: TRBJ2-2
V: TRBV10-1
DNA: TGCGCCAGCAGCGATGGACAGGGGGCAGCCGGGGAGCTGTTTTTT
CDR3: CASSDGQGAAGELFF

size: .
D: TRBD2
J: TRBJ2-5
V: TRBV20-1
DNA: TGCAGTGCTGGTTACGGGGCTAGCGGGGAAGAGACCCAGTACTTC
CDR3: CSAGYGASGEETQYF

size: .
D: TRBD1
J: TRBJ2-3
V: TRBV20-1
DNA: TGCAGTGCTAGGGACAGGGGGCTGACAGATACGCAGTATTTT
CDR3: CSARDRGLTDTQYF

size: few
D: TRBD1
J: TRBJ2-3
V: TRBV6-1
DNA: TGTGCCAGCAGGGATAGGGGGCAGGGTACGCAGTATTTT
CDR3: CASRDRGQGTQYF

size: few
D: .
J: TRBJ1-1
V: TRBV7-6
DNA: TGTGCCAGCAGCGCTTTACCGGGTCCCAGTGAAGCTTTCTTT
CDR3: CASSALPGPSEAFF

size: .
D: .
J: TRBJ1-2
V: TRBV6-1
DNA: TGCGCCAGCAGTGAGGCTTTAGGGAGCTGGAAAGGCTACACCTTC
CDR3: CASSEALGSWKGYTF

size: .
D: .
J: TRBJ2-5
V: TRBV30
DNA: TGTGCCTGGAGTGTAGTGGGGCTCCAAGAGACCCAGTACTTC
CDR3: CAWSVVGLQETQYF

size: few
D: .
J: TRBJ1-2
V: TRBV4-2
DNA: TGTGCCAGCAGCCGTACATCAGGGCAGGGGAATTATGGCTACACCTTC
CDR3: CASSRTSGQGNYGYTF

size: few
D: .
J: TRBJ2-1
V: TRBV10-3
DNA: TGTGCCAGCAGTCAAACATGGACCAATGAGCAGTTCTTC
CDR3: CASSQTWTNEQFF

size: .
D: .
J: TRBJ1-2
V: TRBV6-1
DNA: TGTGCCAGCAGTGAAGACAGTTACTATGGCTACACCTTC
CDR3: CASSEDSYYGYTF

size: few
D: .
J: TRBJ1-5
V: TRBV30
DNA: TGTGCCTGGAGTGTAGGTCAGGGGCAGCATTTT
CDR3: CAWSVGQGQHF

size: .
D: .
J: TRBJ2-7
V: TRBV20-1
DNA: TGCAGTGCTCGACCCCCTCAGGAGACCTACGAGCAGTACTTC
CDR3: CSARPPQETYEQYF

size: few
D: .
J: TRBJ2-3
V: TRBV10-3
DNA: TGTGCCATCAGTGGGGGCCGGGGCGCTGCAGATACGCAGTATTTT
CDR3: CAISGGRGAADTQYF

size: few
D: .
J: TRBJ2-5
V: TRBV27
DNA: TGTGCCAGCAGTCCCTCTCCGGGGTGGGGGCGACTGGAGACCCAGTACTTC
CDR3: CASSPSPGWGRLETQYF

size: few
D: .
J: TRBJ1-5
V: TRBV7-8
DNA: TGTGCCAGCAGCTTAGTAGGCGAATCCCAGCATTTT
CDR3: CASSLVGESQHF

size: .
D: TRBD1
J: TRBJ1-2
V: TRBV6-1
DNA: TGTGCCAGCAGGCAACCGGAGGGACAGGGGGCGGTAGGCTACACCTTC
CDR3: CASRQPEGQGAVGYTF

size: few
D: .
J: TRBJ1-2
V: TRBV19
DNA: TGTGCCAGTACATCTCATCGTACGGGGACGAACTATGGCTACACCTTC
CDR3: CASTSHRTGTNYGYTF

size: once
D: TRBD1
J: TRBJ1-2
V: TRBV12-3/TRBV12-4
DNA: TGTGCCAGCAGTCTCGACAGGGGCTATGGCTACACCTTC
CDR3: CASSLDRGYGYTF

size: .
D: TRBD2
J: TRBJ2-4
V: TRBV7-6
DNA: TGTGCCAGCAGCCCGAGACTAGCGGGGGGGAACATTCAGTACTTC
CDR3: CASSPRLAGGNIQYF

size: .
D: .
J: TRBJ1-1
V: TRBV24-1
DNA: TGTGCCACCAGTTCTGCGAATCAGTTT
CDR3: CATSSANQF

size: .
D: TRBD1
J: TRBJ2-5
V: TRBV19
DNA: TGTGCCAGTAGTATCGATCGACAGGGGGCAGGGAAGACCCAGTACTTC
CDR3: CASSIDRQGAGKTQYF

size: .
D: TRBD1
J: TRBJ2-2
V: TRBV10-2
DNA: TGCGCCAGCACCGATCGACAGGGGGTATCTGCCGGGGAGCTGTTTTTT
CDR3: CASTDRQGVSAGELFF

size: .
D: .
J: TRBJ2-7
V: TRBV6-1
DNA: TGTGCCAGCAGTGAAGCATTCCGGGAAAGGAACGAGCAGTACTTC
CDR3: CASSEAFRERNEQYF

size: .
D: .
J: TRBJ1-5
V: TRBV18
DNA: TGTGCCAGCTCCCCCGAGAGTATCAGAAATCAGCCCCAGCATTTT
CDR3: CASSPESIRNQPQHF

size: .
D: .
J: TRBJ1-3
V: TRBV10-3
DNA: TGTGCCATCAGCTCGACCGGGCCAACCATATATTTT
CDR3: CAISSTGPTIYF

size: few
D: .
J: TRBJ1-6
V: TRBV20-1
DNA: TGCAGTGCTAGAGATGCCAAAGAGACAGCTAATTCACCCCTCCACTTT
CDR3: CSARDAKETANSPLHF

size: once
D: .
J: TRBJ2-7
V: TRBV24-1
DNA: TGTGCCACCACTATGTCCAGATTGTCCTACGAGCAGTACTTC
CDR3: CATTMSRLSYEQYF

size: few
D: .
J: TRBJ2-2
V: TRBV7-6
DNA: TGTGCCAGCAGCTTAGCGGGGGGGCCCGGGGAGCTGTTTTTT
CDR3: CASSLAGGPGELFF

size: .
D: .
J: TRBJ1-2
V: TRBV27
DNA: TGTGCCAGCAGTCCTTCGGGGCTCTATGGCTACACCTTC
CDR3: CASSPSGLYGYTF

size: .
D: .
J: TRBJ1-1
V: TRBV2
DNA: TGTGCCAGCAGTGAAGTCGTGGAAATAACTGAAGCTTTCTTT
CDR3: CASSEVVEITEAFF

size: .
D: .
J: TRBJ1-2
V: TRBV5-4
DNA: TGTGCCAGCAGCTTGAGGGCCAACTATGGCTACACCTTC
CDR3: CASSLRANYGYTF

size: once
D: TRBD2
J: TRBJ2-1
V: TRBV30
DNA: TGTGCCTGGAGTGTAAGTAGCGGGGGGGCCGGTGAGCAGTTCTTC
CDR3: CAWSVSSGGAGEQFF

size: .
D: .
J: TRBJ2-1
V: TRBV5-1
DNA: TGCGCCAGCAGCTTGGTTGGAGATGAGCAGTTCTTC
CDR3: CASSLVGDEQFF

size: .
D: .
J: TRBJ1-3
V: TRBV4-1
DNA: TGCGCCAGCAGCCTCCCTGGGGGCTCTGGAAACACCATATATTTT
CDR3: CASSLPGGSGNTIYF

size: .
D: TRBD1
J: TRBJ2-1
V: TRBV7-2
DNA: TGTGCCAGCAGCACGGACAGGGCAACCTACAATGAGCAGTTCTTC
CDR3: CASSTDRATYNEQFF

size: .
D: .
J: TRBJ1-4
V: TRBV29-1
DNA: TGCAGCGTTGAAACAGTTGAAAAACTGTTTTTT
CDR3: CSVETVEKLFF

size: .
D: .
J: TRBJ2-2
V: TRBV21-1
DNA: TGTGCCAGCAGCAAAGTAAGTGTAGGGACCGGGGAGCTGTTTTTT
CDR3: CASSKVSVGTGELFF